This TCR beta chain came from a study of T cells after yellow fever vaccination. Template switching by 5'RACE produced TCR cDNA, adding a universal primer site and UMIs. TCRdb reprocessed the 5' RACE reads with MiXCR, giving one entry per CDR3 protein. This table holds approximately 610,000 distinct CDR3 sequences, less than 20% found once. Germline CDR1 reads LGHNA; CDR2 reads YNFKEQ. With 1 base removed from V and 1 base from J, the gap between germline ends came to 13 bases. This CDR3 has 16 amino acids. Study observations and caveats: The secondary T-cell response peaked on day 5, not day 15, but was weaker.

This clonotype appeared a few times. Its matching antigen is unknown. This material consisted of PBMCs, taken about 5 days after the first yellow fever vaccination. This sequence originates from a man aged 18 to 29 who received the YFV17D yellow fever vaccine. V gene TRBV4-2 combines with J gene TRBJ1-1; D gene ambiguous. The CDR3 nucleotides read TGTGCCAGCAGCCAAGCCTCCGGACGGAGGAACACTGAAGCTTTCTTT. Amino acid sequence: CASSQASGRRNTEAFF.